Sequencing of this T cell receptor (beta chain) was carried out in a study of OX40 agonist ivuxolimab in advanced cancers. CDR3 length equals 14 residues. V gave up 5 bases and J gave up 8 bases, with 16 bases separating them. The germline CDR1 and CDR2 sequences are SEHNR and FQNEAQ (reference sequence). Data came from immunoSEQ multiplex PCR; TCRdb stores just in-frame clones and leaves some out. The profile shows 75,000 to 100,000 clones, roughly 90% of them singletons. The sequence came from an adult with an advanced solid tumor such as melanoma, head and neck, liver or kidney cancer. The starting material was CD4+ or CD8+ T cells sorted from blood, obtained in a trial of the OX40 agonist ivuxolimab. This chain uses TRBV7-9 with TRBJ2-1; TRBD1 is a possible D gene (6 bases). The CDR3 DNA reads TGTGCCAGCAGCCTTAGAGCCCCAGGGGATGAGCAGTTCTTC. It specifies CASSLRAPGDEQFF.